These T cell receptor beta chains were read from a single sample in a study of T-cell memory formation after mild COVID-19. Each CDR3 protein gets one entry after TCRdb re-called the 5' RACE reads with MiXCR. The sample holds a few hundred thousand distinct CDR3 sequences, 25% to 30% seen once. Sequencing was performed on PBMCs or a T cell subset sorted from them (not recorded which). These receptors came from an adult woman who had mild COVID-19 (a few samples of this study predate the infection). Cell type and time point are not known. CDR3s include the opening cysteine and the closing phenylalanine or tryptophan. Each record gives: J gene, CDR3 length, clone size, V gene, D gene, CDR3 protein, CDR3 DNA. D genes are given only for firm matches. Only some rows state a clone size, as once, few, many or a class for expanded clones.

j_call: TRBJ1-3; cdr3_length: 16; clone_size: few; v_call: TRBV5-1; d_call: .; cdr3_aa: CAWWGAGARSGNTIYF; cdr3_nt: TGCGCCTGGTGGGGGGCCGGGGCGAGGTCTGGAAACACCATATATTTT
j_call: TRBJ1-5; cdr3_length: 13; clone_size: few; v_call: TRBV6-1; d_call: TRBD1; cdr3_aa: CASRGTDYQPQHF; cdr3_nt: TGTGCCAGCAGAGGGACAGATTATCAGCCCCAGCATTTT
j_call: TRBJ2-7; cdr3_length: 15; clone_size: .; v_call: TRBV7-9; d_call: .; cdr3_aa: CASSVPGLRSYEQYF; cdr3_nt: TGTGCCAGCAGCGTCCCGGGACTTCGCTCCTACGAGCAGTACTTC
j_call: TRBJ2-7; cdr3_length: 10; clone_size: .; v_call: TRBV25-1; d_call: TRBD1; cdr3_aa: CASSGDRLLF; cdr3_nt: TGTGCCAGCAGTGGGGACAGGCTACTCTTC
j_call: TRBJ2-4; cdr3_length: 15; clone_size: once; v_call: TRBV7-2; d_call: .; cdr3_aa: CASSLVRAGADIQYF; cdr3_nt: TGTGCCAGCAGCTTAGTAAGAGCAGGGGCGGACATTCAGTACTTC
j_call: TRBJ1-3; cdr3_length: 15; clone_size: .; v_call: TRBV12-3/TRBV12-4; d_call: .; cdr3_aa: CASSPWTDSGNTIYF; cdr3_nt: TGTGCCAGCAGTCCCTGGACAGACTCTGGAAACACCATATATTTT
j_call: TRBJ2-1; cdr3_length: 14; clone_size: once; v_call: TRBV20-1; d_call: .; cdr3_aa: CSARGARGVSEQFF; cdr3_nt: TGCAGTGCTAGAGGGGCCAGGGGGGTAAGTGAGCAGTTCTTC
j_call: TRBJ2-2; cdr3_length: 19; clone_size: .; v_call: TRBV4-1; d_call: .; cdr3_aa: CASSQGSLAEYENTGELFF; cdr3_nt: TGCGCCAGCAGCCAAGGATCACTAGCCGAATACGAGAACACCGGGGAGCTGTTTTTT
j_call: TRBJ2-1; cdr3_length: 15; clone_size: .; v_call: TRBV20-1; d_call: .; cdr3_aa: CSASGSGGSYNEQFF; cdr3_nt: TGCAGTGCTAGCGGGTCCGGGGGCTCCTACAATGAGCAGTTCTTC
j_call: TRBJ1-1; cdr3_length: 13; clone_size: few; v_call: TRBV7-9; d_call: .; cdr3_aa: CASRQVGVSEAFF; cdr3_nt: TGTGCCAGCAGGCAAGTAGGGGTATCTGAAGCTTTCTTT
j_call: TRBJ2-2; cdr3_length: 16; clone_size: few; v_call: TRBV7-8; d_call: .; cdr3_aa: CASSLVRGANTGELFF; cdr3_nt: TGTGCCAGCAGCTTAGTAAGGGGCGCGAACACCGGGGAGCTGTTTTTT
j_call: TRBJ2-3; cdr3_length: 15; clone_size: .; v_call: TRBV24-1; d_call: TRBD2; cdr3_aa: CATSDWTSPADTQYF; cdr3_nt: TGTGCCACCAGTGATTGGACTAGCCCTGCAGATACGCAGTATTTT
j_call: TRBJ2-1; cdr3_length: 14; clone_size: .; v_call: TRBV6-2/TRBV6-3; d_call: .; cdr3_aa: CASRLTTRNNEQFF; cdr3_nt: TGTGCCAGCAGGCTGACGACCAGGAACAATGAGCAGTTCTTC
j_call: TRBJ2-1; cdr3_length: 17; clone_size: few; v_call: TRBV6-5; d_call: TRBD2; cdr3_aa: CASRTWTSGSSYNEQFF; cdr3_nt: TGTGCCAGCAGAACTTGGACTAGCGGGAGCTCCTACAATGAGCAGTTCTTC
j_call: TRBJ2-2; cdr3_length: 17; clone_size: few; v_call: TRBV7-9; d_call: TRBD2; cdr3_aa: CASRTASLAGNTGELFF; cdr3_nt: TGTGCCAGCAGAACCGCGAGCTTAGCGGGAAACACCGGGGAGCTGTTTTTT
j_call: TRBJ2-7; cdr3_length: 15; clone_size: .; v_call: TRBV12-3/TRBV12-4; d_call: .; cdr3_aa: CASSRSTGHKYEQYF; cdr3_nt: TGTGCCAGTAGTCGGAGTACAGGACATAAGTACGAGCAGTACTTC
j_call: TRBJ2-7; cdr3_length: 13; clone_size: few; v_call: TRBV4-1; d_call: TRBD1; cdr3_aa: CASKETGAYEQYF; cdr3_nt: TGCGCCAGCAAGGAGACAGGGGCGTACGAGCAGTACTTC
j_call: TRBJ2-7; cdr3_length: 11; clone_size: few; v_call: TRBV20-1; d_call: TRBD1; cdr3_aa: CSAPGGYEQYF; cdr3_nt: TGCAGTGCCCCAGGGGGCTACGAGCAGTACTTC
j_call: TRBJ2-7; cdr3_length: 13; clone_size: .; v_call: TRBV6-5; d_call: TRBD1; cdr3_aa: CASRRDRGNEQYF; cdr3_nt: TGTGCCAGCAGAAGGGACAGGGGAAACGAGCAGTACTTC
j_call: TRBJ1-1; cdr3_length: 14; clone_size: .; v_call: TRBV29-1; d_call: .; cdr3_aa: CSVAVAIMNTEAFF; cdr3_nt: TGCAGCGTTGCTGTTGCGATAATGAACACTGAAGCTTTCTTT
j_call: TRBJ2-1; cdr3_length: 11; clone_size: few; v_call: TRBV11-2; d_call: TRBD2; cdr3_aa: CASGSGGTTPF; cdr3_nt: TGTGCCAGCGGAAGCGGGGGGACCACACCTTTC
j_call: TRBJ2-1; cdr3_length: 16; clone_size: .; v_call: TRBV29-1; d_call: .; cdr3_aa: CSVLGYKAVSYNEQFF; cdr3_nt: TGCAGCGTTCTCGGGTATAAGGCCGTCTCCTACAATGAGCAGTTCTTC
j_call: TRBJ2-5; cdr3_length: 16; clone_size: .; v_call: TRBV5-1; d_call: .; cdr3_aa: CASSESPRDYQETQYF; cdr3_nt: TGCGCCAGCAGCGAATCCCCCCGGGACTACCAAGAGACCCAGTACTTC
j_call: TRBJ1-5; cdr3_length: 14; clone_size: few; v_call: TRBV7-2; d_call: .; cdr3_aa: CASSLALAAQPQHF; cdr3_nt: TGTGCCAGCAGCTTAGCGTTGGCTGCTCAGCCCCAGCATTTT
j_call: TRBJ2-2; cdr3_length: 14; clone_size: .; v_call: TRBV6-5; d_call: .; cdr3_aa: CASSRQSNTGELFF; cdr3_nt: TGTGCCAGCAGCAGGCAGTCGAACACCGGGGAGCTGTTTTTT
j_call: TRBJ2-7; cdr3_length: 16; clone_size: .; v_call: TRBV24-1; d_call: TRBD1; cdr3_aa: CATSRLGQGETYEQYF; cdr3_nt: TGTGCCACCAGCCGCCTGGGACAGGGGGAAACCTACGAGCAGTACTTC
j_call: TRBJ1-2; cdr3_length: 13; clone_size: few; v_call: TRBV7-9; d_call: .; cdr3_aa: CASSLGINYGYTF; cdr3_nt: TGTGCCAGCAGCTTAGGTATTAACTATGGCTACACCTTC
j_call: TRBJ2-7; cdr3_length: 14; clone_size: few; v_call: TRBV27; d_call: .; cdr3_aa: CASSPLGKANEQYF; cdr3_nt: TGTGCCAGCTCCCCCCTGGGAAAGGCGAACGAGCAGTACTTC
j_call: TRBJ2-4; cdr3_length: 12; clone_size: few; v_call: TRBV29-1; d_call: .; cdr3_aa: CSVGGQRNIQYF; cdr3_nt: TGCAGCGTGGGGGGACAGCGAAACATTCAGTACTTC
j_call: TRBJ1-2; cdr3_length: 14; clone_size: few; v_call: TRBV25-1; d_call: TRBD1; cdr3_aa: CASTDRPGGYGYTF; cdr3_nt: TGTGCCAGCACGGACAGGCCAGGGGGCTATGGCTACACCTTC
j_call: TRBJ2-7; cdr3_length: 12; clone_size: few; v_call: TRBV6-2/TRBV6-3; d_call: .; cdr3_aa: CASSYYATEQYF; cdr3_nt: TGTGCCAGCAGTTACTACGCGACCGAGCAGTACTTC
j_call: TRBJ1-1; cdr3_length: 14; clone_size: .; v_call: TRBV12-3/TRBV12-4; d_call: TRBD1; cdr3_aa: CASRGQGGNTEAFF; cdr3_nt: TGTGCCAGCAGAGGACAGGGGGGGAACACTGAAGCTTTCTTT
j_call: TRBJ2-1; cdr3_length: 14; clone_size: .; v_call: TRBV13; d_call: .; cdr3_aa: CASKTGNSYNEQFF; cdr3_nt: TGTGCCAGCAAGACAGGCAACTCCTACAATGAGCAGTTCTTC
j_call: TRBJ2-1; cdr3_length: 12; clone_size: .; v_call: TRBV5-6; d_call: TRBD2; cdr3_aa: CASSRDYQEQFF; cdr3_nt: TGTGCCAGCAGCCGGGACTACCAGGAGCAGTTCTTC
j_call: TRBJ2-3; cdr3_length: 15; clone_size: few; v_call: TRBV12-3/TRBV12-4; d_call: TRBD2; cdr3_aa: CASTRERGSTDTQYF; cdr3_nt: TGTGCCAGCACGAGGGAGCGGGGCAGCACAGATACGCAGTATTTT
j_call: TRBJ1-1; cdr3_length: 13; clone_size: .; v_call: TRBV6-5; d_call: .; cdr3_aa: CASSYRQDTEAFF; cdr3_nt: TGTGCCAGCAGTTACAGACAGGACACTGAAGCTTTCTTT
j_call: TRBJ2-7; cdr3_length: 15; clone_size: many; v_call: TRBV5-4; d_call: TRBD1; cdr3_aa: CASSLGGQGAYEQYF; cdr3_nt: TGTGCCAGCAGCTTGGGGGGACAGGGGGCCTACGAGCAGTACTTC
j_call: TRBJ2-1; cdr3_length: 15; clone_size: many; v_call: TRBV7-9; d_call: TRBD1; cdr3_aa: CASSLLRTGVNEQFF; cdr3_nt: TGTGCCAGCAGCTTACTGCGGACAGGGGTAAATGAGCAGTTCTTC
j_call: TRBJ1-1; cdr3_length: 16; clone_size: .; v_call: TRBV5-1; d_call: TRBD1; cdr3_aa: CASSLGQGSFNTEAFF; cdr3_nt: TGCGCCAGCAGCTTGGGACAGGGGAGCTTCAACACTGAAGCTTTCTTT
j_call: TRBJ1-2; cdr3_length: 15; clone_size: .; v_call: TRBV13; d_call: .; cdr3_aa: CASSFGSTGNYGYTF; cdr3_nt: TGTGCCAGCAGCTTTGGATCTACAGGGAACTATGGCTACACCTTC
j_call: TRBJ1-1; cdr3_length: 13; clone_size: once; v_call: TRBV30; d_call: .; cdr3_aa: CAWSVLAYTEAFF; cdr3_nt: TGTGCCTGGAGTGTATTGGCATACACTGAAGCTTTCTTT
j_call: TRBJ2-3; cdr3_length: 17; clone_size: few; v_call: TRBV5-1; d_call: .; cdr3_aa: CASREAVSETFTDTQYF; cdr3_nt: TGCGCCAGCAGAGAGGCGGTGAGCGAGACCTTCACAGATACGCAGTATTTT
j_call: TRBJ1-2; cdr3_length: 15; clone_size: few; v_call: TRBV9; d_call: TRBD1; cdr3_aa: CASSPRTGGRYGYTF; cdr3_nt: TGTGCCAGCAGCCCGCGGACAGGGGGGAGATATGGCTACACCTTC
j_call: TRBJ2-1; cdr3_length: 18; clone_size: few; v_call: TRBV4-1; d_call: .; cdr3_aa: CASSQGSRGNSSYNEQFF; cdr3_nt: TGCGCCAGCAGCCAAGGAAGTAGGGGGAATAGCTCCTACAATGAGCAGTTCTTC
j_call: TRBJ2-3; cdr3_length: 15; clone_size: many; v_call: TRBV7-6; d_call: .; cdr3_aa: CASSPGLPGTDTQYF; cdr3_nt: TGTGCCAGCAGCCCGGGACTCCCCGGCACAGATACGCAGTATTTT
j_call: TRBJ2-7; cdr3_length: 16; clone_size: .; v_call: TRBV4-2; d_call: TRBD1; cdr3_aa: CASSLAPGQVAYEQYF; cdr3_nt: TGTGCCAGCAGCCTCGCTCCGGGACAGGTAGCCTACGAGCAGTACTTC
j_call: TRBJ2-6; cdr3_length: 15; clone_size: .; v_call: TRBV6-1; d_call: .; cdr3_aa: CASSASGSGANVLTF; cdr3_nt: TGTGCCAGCAGTGCATCAGGGTCTGGGGCCAACGTCCTGACTTTC
j_call: TRBJ2-4; cdr3_length: 14; clone_size: .; v_call: TRBV12-3/TRBV12-4; d_call: TRBD1; cdr3_aa: CASSASTGRNIQYF; cdr3_nt: TGTGCCAGCAGTGCCTCGACAGGGAGAAACATTCAGTACTTC
j_call: TRBJ2-1; cdr3_length: 16; clone_size: .; v_call: TRBV12-3/TRBV12-4; d_call: .; cdr3_aa: CASSWGARGPANEQFF; cdr3_nt: TGTGCCAGCAGTTGGGGGGCGAGGGGGCCGGCCAATGAGCAGTTCTTC
j_call: TRBJ2-7; cdr3_length: 17; clone_size: .; v_call: TRBV7-2; d_call: TRBD2; cdr3_aa: CASSSKTSGYLRDEQYF; cdr3_nt: TGTGCCAGCAGCTCCAAGACTAGCGGGTATCTTAGGGACGAGCAGTACTTC
j_call: TRBJ2-4; cdr3_length: 12; clone_size: few; v_call: TRBV30; d_call: .; cdr3_aa: CAWSIQGNIQYF; cdr3_nt: TGTGCCTGGAGTATTCAGGGAAACATTCAGTACTTC
j_call: TRBJ2-7; cdr3_length: 15; clone_size: few; v_call: TRBV5-1; d_call: TRBD1; cdr3_aa: CASSLTGTGDLLEYF; cdr3_nt: TGCGCCAGCAGCTTGACAGGGACAGGAGATCTATTAGAGTACTTC
j_call: TRBJ2-3; cdr3_length: 15; clone_size: many; v_call: TRBV2; d_call: .; cdr3_aa: CASSVRGGDTDTQYF; cdr3_nt: TGTGCCAGCAGTGTCCGCGGCGGAGACACAGATACGCAGTATTTT
j_call: TRBJ2-5; cdr3_length: 13; clone_size: .; v_call: TRBV20-1; d_call: .; cdr3_aa: CSASRTGQETQYF; cdr3_nt: TGCAGTGCTAGTCGGACGGGACAAGAGACCCAGTACTTC